A selection of T cell receptor beta chains follows, all from one sample in a study of identifying expanded T cells in peripheral blood. Clones were sequenced by immunoSEQ multiplex PCR, and TCRdb holds only the in-frame ones, with some missing. The table records about 100,000 clones, 75% to 90% of them present only once. The sequencing sample was made of blood. The source is a person aged 18 to 75 in good health. The CDR3 runs from the conserved cysteine through the conserved F or W. D genes are given only for firm matches. Expanded clones get a size class; other rows say once, few or many, or leave the size out.

D gene | J gene | clone size | V gene | CDR3 protein | CDR3 DNA
TRBD2 | TRBJ2-3 | - | TRBV5-6 | CASSGTGGADTQYF | TGTGCCAGCAGCGGGACGGGAGGAGCAGATACGCAGTATTTT
TRBD1 | TRBJ2-7 | - | TRBV4-3 | CASSWDRGQYEQYF | TGCGCCAGCAGCTGGGACAGGGGGCAGTACGAGCAGTACTTC
- | TRBJ2-5 | - | TRBV9 | CASSVVGGSQETQYF | TGTGCCAGCAGCGTAGTGGGCGGATCCCAAGAGACCCAGTACTTC
TRBD2 | TRBJ2-1 | - | TRBV7-2 | CASSFYETSGGFVDNEQFF | TGTGCCAGCAGTTTCTACGAGACTAGCGGGGGGTTCGTCGACAATGAGCAGTTCTTC
- | TRBJ2-7 | - | TRBV5-5 | CASSLFYFQSSYEQYF | TGTGCCAGCAGCTTGTTTTATTTCCAGAGCTCCTACGAGCAGTACTTC
TRBD1 | TRBJ2-7 | - | TRBV27 | CASQDRGGYYEQYF | TGTGCCAGCCAGGACAGGGGCGGATATTACGAGCAGTACTTC
TRBD1 | TRBJ2-7 | - | TRBV10-3 | CAISAGDRGDGQYF | TGTGCCATCAGTGCGGGGGACAGGGGGGACGGGCAGTACTTC
- | TRBJ1-2 | - | TRBV10-2 | CAVRVANYGYTF | TGCGCCGTAAGGGTTGCTAACTATGGCTACACCTTC
TRBD2 | TRBJ2-7 | - | TRBV6-6 | CASSRGVGEQYF | TGTGCCAGCAGTCGGGGGGTGGGCGAGCAGTACTTC
- | TRBJ2-5 | - | TRBV5-6 | CASSLGPNLVRETQYF | TGTGCCAGCAGCTTGGGGCCCAACCTCGTTCGAGAGACCCAGTACTTC
- | TRBJ1-2 | - | TRBV6-5 | CASSYPGSYGYTF | TGTGCCAGCAGTTACCCCGGGAGCTATGGCTACACCTTC
- | TRBJ2-3 | - | TRBV4-2 | CASSQEGGGRPDTQYF | TGTGCCAGCAGCCAAGAAGGAGGGGGCCGGCCAGATACGCAGTATTTT
TRBD2 | TRBJ2-1 | - | TRBV9 | CASSAPEGLAAYNEQFF | TGTGCCAGCAGCGCCCCTGAGGGACTAGCGGCCTACAATGAGCAGTTCTTC
TRBD1 | TRBJ2-1 | once | TRBV7-7 | CASSSRGPNEQFF | TGTGCCAGCAGCTCGAGGGGGCCGAATGAGCAGTTCTTC
- | TRBJ1-2 | - | TRBV6-6 | CASSYPRTGDGYGYTF | TGTGCCAGCAGTTACCCTAGGACCGGGGACGGCTATGGCTACACCTTC
- | TRBJ2-5 | - | TRBV9 | CASSVAWDEETQYF | TGTGCCAGCAGCGTAGCCTGGGATGAGGAGACCCAGTACTTC
TRBD1 | TRBJ2-5 | - | TRBV5-1 | CASSLNQGDQETQYF | TGCGCCAGCAGCTTGAACCAGGGGGACCAAGAGACCCAGTACTTC
TRBD1 | TRBJ1-2 | once | TRBV6-5 | CASSQDRVRYGYTF | TGTGCCAGCAGTCAGGACAGGGTTCGGTATGGCTACACCTTC
- | TRBJ2-7 | - | TRBV30 | CAWSGGAGVDEQYF | TGTGCCTGGAGTGGGGGGGCAGGGGTCGACGAGCAGTACTTC
- | TRBJ1-1 | - | TRBV2 | CASSGIQQRQYSWAFF | TGTGCCAGCAGTGGAATACAGCAGAGACAATACTCTTGGGCTTTCTTT
- | TRBJ2-7 | once | TRBV4-3 | CASSQDRRGSDEQYF | TGCGCCAGCAGCCAAGATAGAAGGGGGAGCGACGAGCAGTACTTC
- | TRBJ1-2 | - | TRBV4-2 | CASSQEGVNYYGYTF | TGTGCCAGCAGCCAAGAGGGGGTCAACTACTATGGCTACACCTTC
- | TRBJ1-6 | - | TRBV4-3 | CASSQGYRVNSPLHF | TGCGCCAGCAGCCAAGGATACAGGGTGAATTCACCCCTCCACTTT
TRBD1 | TRBJ2-7 | - | TRBV19 | CASRGQGAYEQYF | TGTGCCAGTAGGGGACAGGGGGCGTACGAGCAGTACTTC
TRBD1 | TRBJ2-7 | - | TRBV15 | CATSEGQVSYEQYF | TGTGCCACCAGCGAGGGACAGGTATCCTACGAGCAGTACTTC
- | TRBJ2-7 | - | TRBV7-2 | CASSLLYEQYF | TGTGCCAGCAGCTTATTATACGAGCAGTACTTC
- | TRBJ2-3 | - | TRBV29-1 | CSAEITDTQYF | TGCAGCGCGGAAATCACAGATACGCAGTATTTT
- | TRBJ1-1 | few | TRBV18 | CASSPGAGNTEAFF | TGTGCCAGCTCACCAGGAGCCGGGAACACTGAAGCTTTCTTT
- | TRBJ2-3 | - | TRBV4-1 | CASSIGTRTDTQYF | TGCGCCAGCAGCATTGGGACCCGCACAGATACGCAGTATTTT
- | TRBJ1-5 | - | TRBV18 | CASSPLSNQPQHF | TGTGCCAGCTCACCACTAAGCAATCAGCCCCAGCATTTT
- | TRBJ2-2 | - | TRBV9 | CASSPTAGAGTGELFF | TGTGCCAGCAGCCCGACGGCGGGTGCGGGCACCGGGGAGCTGTTTTTT